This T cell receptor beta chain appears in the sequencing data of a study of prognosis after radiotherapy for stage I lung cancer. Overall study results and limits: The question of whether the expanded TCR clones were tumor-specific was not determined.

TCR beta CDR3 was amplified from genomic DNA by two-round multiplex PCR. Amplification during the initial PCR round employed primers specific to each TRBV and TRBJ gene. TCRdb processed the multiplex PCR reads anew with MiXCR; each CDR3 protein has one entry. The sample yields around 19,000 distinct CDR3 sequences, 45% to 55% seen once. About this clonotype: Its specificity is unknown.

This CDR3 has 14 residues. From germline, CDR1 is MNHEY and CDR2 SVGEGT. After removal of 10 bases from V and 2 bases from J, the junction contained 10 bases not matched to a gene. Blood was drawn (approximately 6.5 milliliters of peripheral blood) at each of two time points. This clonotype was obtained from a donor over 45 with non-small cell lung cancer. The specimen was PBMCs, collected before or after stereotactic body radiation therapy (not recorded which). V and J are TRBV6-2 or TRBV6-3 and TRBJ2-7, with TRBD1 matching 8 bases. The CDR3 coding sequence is TGTGCCATCTCCCCCGGACAGGGACCCTACGAGCAGTACTTC. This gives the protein CAISPGQGPYEQYF.